This note documents a single T cell receptor (beta chain) sequence. This sample was included in a study of chemoradiotherapy in HPV16-positive cancers. Overall study: A couple of HPV16-positive patients' cells yielded candidate HPV-specific clones and common motifs.

Germline CDR1 MNHNY, CDR2 SVGAGI (reference sequence). CDR3 length: 14 residues. With 7 bases removed from V and 0 bases from J, the gap between germline ends came to 10 bases. Repertoires were sampled repeatedly during chemoradiotherapy. Some clones are missing from TCRdb's copy, which holds only in-frame ones; the method was immunoSEQ multiplex PCR. The sample yields some 9,300 clones, under 80% seen once. This sequence joins TRBV6-6 and TRBJ2-1, with D possibly being TRBD2 (5 bases). Sampling was conducted from a patient who underwent chemoradiotherapy. The source is a human donor with HPV-associated anogenital cancer. The CDR3 loop is CASNGVSSYNEQFF. As DNA, the CDR3 is TGTGCCAGCAACGGGGTGAGCTCCTACAATGAGCAGTTCTTC.